The clone carrying this T cell receptor beta chain was counted many times. What it recognizes is unknown. The CDR3 runs 15 residues. Between the trimmed V and J ends, which lost 0 bases and 2 bases, there was a span of 9 bases. Germline V gene sequence: CDR1 MNHNY, CDR2 SVGAGI (reference sequence). It was RNA transcripts that yielded the amplified TCR beta CDR3 regions. An initial round of RT-PCR targeting the TCR CDR3 relied on the HTBI primer set. TCRdb redid the calling of the multiplex PCR reads with MiXCR, one entry per CDR3 protein. The table records tens of thousands of distinct CDR3 sequences, approximately 58% of them present only once. The data originate from a study of T cells in Graves' hyperthyroidism and ophthalmopathy. General study points: Ophthalmopathy was distinguished from stable hyperthyroidism by 13 V-J signatures.

The hyperthyroidism patients had all been newly diagnosed, and their disease duration was under 2 months. Their ages ranged from 18 to 65 years. Exclusions: uncontrolled infection, other autoimmune disease, pregnancy, lactation. Clinical symptoms, serum thyroxine, TRAb, thyroid ultrasound and orbital computed tomography informed diagnoses. The chain couples TRBV6-6 to TRBJ2-3; D is uncertain. The sequence came from a man aged 18-30 years with Graves' hyperthyroidism. The sample consisted of peripheral blood or thyroid tissue (not recorded which). The CDR3 loop is CASSYSRGYTDTQYF. DNA for the CDR3: TGTGCCAGCAGTTACTCGAGAGGTTACACAGATACGCAGTATTTT.